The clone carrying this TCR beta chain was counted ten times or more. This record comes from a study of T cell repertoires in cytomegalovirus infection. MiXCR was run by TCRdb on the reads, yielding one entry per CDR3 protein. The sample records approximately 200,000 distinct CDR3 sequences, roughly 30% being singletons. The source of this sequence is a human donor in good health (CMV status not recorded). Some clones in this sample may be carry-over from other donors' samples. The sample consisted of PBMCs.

The chain's CDR3 is CASSLGTGNTEAFF. The CDR3 coding sequence is TGTGCCAGCAGCTTAGGGACCGGGAACACTGAAGCTTTCTTT. J is TRBJ1-1 and V is TRBV7-2; D is uncertain. The germline V gene has CDR1 SGHTA and CDR2 FQGNSA. V dropped 1 base and J dropped 1 base, with 7 bases sitting between them. The CDR3 runs 14 residues. The full variable domain, completed using reference TRBV7-2 and TRBJ1-1, is GAGVSQSPSNKVTEKGKDVELRCDPISGHTALYWYRQSLGQGLEFLIYFQGNSAPDKSGLPSDRFSAERTGGSVSTLTIQRTQQEDSAVYLCASSLGTGNTEAFFGQGTRLTVV.